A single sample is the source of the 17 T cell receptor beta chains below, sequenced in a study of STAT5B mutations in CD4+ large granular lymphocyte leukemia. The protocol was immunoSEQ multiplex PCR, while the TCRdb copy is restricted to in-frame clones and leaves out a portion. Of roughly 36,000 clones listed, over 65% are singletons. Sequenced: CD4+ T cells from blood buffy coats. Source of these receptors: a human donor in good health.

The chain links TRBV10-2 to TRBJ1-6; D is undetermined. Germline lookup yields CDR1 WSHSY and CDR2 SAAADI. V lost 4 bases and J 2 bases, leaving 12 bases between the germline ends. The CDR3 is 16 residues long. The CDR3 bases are TGCGCCAGCAGTGGCTCAGGCGGCACCTATAATTCACCCCTCCACTTT. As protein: CASSGSGGTYNSPLHF.

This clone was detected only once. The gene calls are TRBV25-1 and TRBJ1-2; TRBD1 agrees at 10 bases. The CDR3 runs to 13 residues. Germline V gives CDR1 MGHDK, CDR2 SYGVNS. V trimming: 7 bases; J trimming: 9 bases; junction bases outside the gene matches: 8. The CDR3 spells CASNPGQGLSYTF. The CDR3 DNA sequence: TGTGCCAGCAACCCGGGACAGGGGCTTAGCTACACCTTC.

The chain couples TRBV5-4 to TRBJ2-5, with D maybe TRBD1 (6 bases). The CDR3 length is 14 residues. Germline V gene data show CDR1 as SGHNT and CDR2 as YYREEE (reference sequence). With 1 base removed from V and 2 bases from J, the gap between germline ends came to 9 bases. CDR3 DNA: TGTGCCAGCAGCTTGAGGACAGAGCAAGAGACCCAGTACTTC. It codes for CASSLRTEQETQYF.

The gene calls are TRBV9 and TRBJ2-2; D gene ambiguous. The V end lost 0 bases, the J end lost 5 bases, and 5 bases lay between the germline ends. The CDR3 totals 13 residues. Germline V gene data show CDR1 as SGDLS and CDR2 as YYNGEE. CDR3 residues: CASSVVQTGELFF. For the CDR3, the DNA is TGTGCCAGCAGCGTAGTACAGACCGGGGAGCTGTTTTTT.

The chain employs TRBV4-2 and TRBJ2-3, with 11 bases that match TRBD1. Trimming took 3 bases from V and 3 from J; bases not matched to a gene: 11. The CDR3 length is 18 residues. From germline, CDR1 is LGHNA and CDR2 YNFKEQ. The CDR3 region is CASSQGMVGTGGTDTQYF. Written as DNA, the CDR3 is TGTGCCAGCAGCCAGGGGATGGTCGGGACAGGGGGGACAGATACGCAGTATTTT.

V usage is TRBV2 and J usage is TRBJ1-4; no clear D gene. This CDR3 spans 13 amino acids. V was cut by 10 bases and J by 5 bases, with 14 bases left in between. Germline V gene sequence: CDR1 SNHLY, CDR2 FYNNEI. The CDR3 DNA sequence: TGTGCCACCTCTCCTGGCGGGAATGAAAAACTGTTTTTT. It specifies CATSPGGNEKLFF.

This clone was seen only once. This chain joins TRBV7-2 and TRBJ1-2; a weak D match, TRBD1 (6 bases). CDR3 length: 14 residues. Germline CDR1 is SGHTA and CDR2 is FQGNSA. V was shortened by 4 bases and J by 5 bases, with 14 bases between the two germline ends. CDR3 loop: CASSSGVSWYGYTF. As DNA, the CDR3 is TGTGCCAGCAGCTCAGGGGTTTCGTGGTATGGCTACACCTTC.

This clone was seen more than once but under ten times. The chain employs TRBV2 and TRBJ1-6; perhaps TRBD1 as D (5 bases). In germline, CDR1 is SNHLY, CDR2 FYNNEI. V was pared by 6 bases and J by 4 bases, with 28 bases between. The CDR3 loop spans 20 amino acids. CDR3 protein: CASRPTIGSRQPVYNSPLHF. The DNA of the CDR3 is TGTGCCAGCAGACCTACGATAGGGAGTCGACAGCCCGTATATAATTCACCCCTCCACTTT.

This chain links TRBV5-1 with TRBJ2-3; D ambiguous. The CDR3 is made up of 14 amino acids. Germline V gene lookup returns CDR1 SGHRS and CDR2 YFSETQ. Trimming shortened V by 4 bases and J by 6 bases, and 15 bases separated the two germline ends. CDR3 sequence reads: CASSLPQLGDTQYF. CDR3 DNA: TGCGCCAGCAGCCTGCCGCAATTGGGGGATACGCAGTATTTT.

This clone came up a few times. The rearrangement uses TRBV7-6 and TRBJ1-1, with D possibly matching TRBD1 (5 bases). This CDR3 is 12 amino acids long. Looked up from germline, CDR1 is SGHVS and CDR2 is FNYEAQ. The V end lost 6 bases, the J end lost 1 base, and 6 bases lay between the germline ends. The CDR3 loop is CASSQGNTEAFF. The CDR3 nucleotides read TGTGCCAGCAGTCAGGGGAACACTGAAGCTTTCTTT.

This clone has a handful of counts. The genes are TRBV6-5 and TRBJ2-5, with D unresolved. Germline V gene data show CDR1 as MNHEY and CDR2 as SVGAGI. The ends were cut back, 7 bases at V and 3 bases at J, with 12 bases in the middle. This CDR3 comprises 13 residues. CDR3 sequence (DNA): TGTGCCAGCAAGGGCAGAGCAAAAGAGACCCAGTACTTC. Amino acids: CASKGRAKETQYF.

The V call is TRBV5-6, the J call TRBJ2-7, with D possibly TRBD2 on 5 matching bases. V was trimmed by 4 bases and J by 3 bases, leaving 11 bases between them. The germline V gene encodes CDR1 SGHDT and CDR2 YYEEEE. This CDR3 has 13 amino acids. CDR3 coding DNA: TGTGCCAGCAGCAAGGAGGTATTCTACGAGCAGTACTTC. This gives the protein CASSKEVFYEQYF.

Written as DNA, the CDR3 is TGTGCCAGCAGTTTATATTCCTCGGACGTATATGGCTACACCTTC. Protein product: CASSLYSSDVYGYTF. V and J are TRBV27 and TRBJ1-2, with D unresolved. V was cut by 1 base and J by 5 bases, with 14 bases left in between. CDR1 and CDR2 from the germline V gene are MNHEY and SMNVEV (reference sequence). The CDR3 is 15 residues long.

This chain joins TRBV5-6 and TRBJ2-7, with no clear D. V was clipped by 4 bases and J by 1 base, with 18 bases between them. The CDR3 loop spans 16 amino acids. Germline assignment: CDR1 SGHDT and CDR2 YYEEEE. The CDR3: CASSPAPGRISYEQYF. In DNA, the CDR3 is TGTGCCAGCAGCCCGGCCCCAGGTAGGATTTCCTACGAGCAGTACTTC.

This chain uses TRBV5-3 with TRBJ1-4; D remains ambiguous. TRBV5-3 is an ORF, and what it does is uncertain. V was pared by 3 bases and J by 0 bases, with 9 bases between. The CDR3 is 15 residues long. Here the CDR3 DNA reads TGTGCCAGAAGCTGGTTGTCCGCAACTAATGAAAAACTGTTTTTT. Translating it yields CARSWLSATNEKLFF.

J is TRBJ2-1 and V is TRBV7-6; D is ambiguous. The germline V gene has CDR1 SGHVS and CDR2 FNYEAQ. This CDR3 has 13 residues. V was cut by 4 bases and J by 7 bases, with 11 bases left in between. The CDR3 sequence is CASSSYGGNEQFF. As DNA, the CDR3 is TGTGCCAGCAGCTCCTATGGTGGGAATGAGCAGTTCTTC.

In DNA form, the CDR3 reads TGTGCCAGCAGTGAAGTAGGGACAGGGGTCTACGAGCAGTACTTC. As protein: CASSEVGTGVYEQYF. The chain uses TRBV6-1 and TRBJ2-7, with 10 bases fitting TRBD1. Looked up from germline, CDR1 is MNHNS and CDR2 is SASEGT. Losses at the gene ends were 1 base for V and 3 bases for J; bases not matched to a gene: 3. There are 15 residues in the CDR3.